This passage covers 22 T cell receptor beta chains from one sample sequenced in a study of cytomegalovirus exposure and HLA in healthy donors. PCR used 60 Vbeta primers and 13 Jbeta primers. TCRdb keeps only in-frame clones here, not all; method: immunoSEQ multiplex PCR. The table lists approximately 200,000 clones, around 85% of them singletons. Input material: PBMCs. The receptors originated from a human donor in good health.

Of note for this clone: The junction departs from the called germline gene at one end, perhaps through a read error. The chain couples TRBV6-1 to TRBJ2-1; 12 bases fit TRBD2. Germline V gives CDR1 MNHNS, CDR2 SASEGT. The CDR3 has 15 residues. For the CDR3, the DNA is TGTGCCATCAGTGCTAGCGGGAGGGCCTACAATGAGCAGTTCTTC. It translates to CAISASGRAYNEQFF.

The rearrangement uses TRBV7-2 and TRBJ2-7; D may be TRBD1 (5 bases). Germline assignment: CDR1 SGHTA and CDR2 FQGNSA. The CDR3 sequence is 12 residues long. The V end lost 5 bases, the J end lost 4 bases, and 9 bases lay between the germline ends. The CDR3 DNA is TGTGCCAGCAGCCCTCCAGGGTACGAGCAGTACTTC. This sequence encodes CASSPPGYEQYF.

The chain joins TRBV6-1 to TRBJ2-7; 7 bases fit TRBD2. The germline V gene encodes CDR1 MNHNS and CDR2 SASEGT. CDR3 length: 13 residues. J lost 2 bases, V lost 9 bases, and 7 bases had no gene match. CDR3 loop: CASTRDYAYEQYF. CDR3 DNA sequence: TGTGCCAGTACTAGGGACTACGCCTACGAGCAGTACTTC.

The chain employs TRBV15 and TRBJ2-1, with unresolved D. V dropped 8 bases and J dropped 4 bases, with 6 bases sitting between them. The germline CDR1 and CDR2 sequences are LNHNV and YYDKDF (reference sequence). The CDR3 contains 11 residues. Here the CDR3 DNA reads TGTGCCACCTCCACATACAATGAGCAGTTCTTC. This gives the protein CATSTYNEQFF.

The chain employs TRBV6-1 and TRBJ2-2; TRBD1 might be the D (6 bases). V was clipped by 7 bases and J by 0 bases, with 9 bases between them. This CDR3 has 14 amino acids. CDR1 is MNHNS and CDR2 is SASEGT in the germline V gene. CDR3 nucleotides: TGTGCCAGCATTCAGGGGACGAACACCGGGGAGCTGTTTTTT. Its translation is CASIQGTNTGELFF.

V and J are TRBV5-1 and TRBJ2-1; 9 bases are shared with TRBD2. With 2 bases clipped from V and 5 bases from J, the junction kept 5 bases outside the gene matches. The CDR3 totals 15 residues. Germline V gives CDR1 SGHRS, CDR2 YFSETQ. The CDR3 coding sequence is TGCGCCAGCAGCTTTGTAGCGGGAGCGAACAATGAGCAGTTCTTC. Its translation is CASSFVAGANNEQFF.

This clone occurred once. This rearrangement joins TRBV23-1 to TRBJ2-1; possibly TRBD2 for D (5 bases). TRBV23-1 is placed among ORFs of uncertain function. V dropped 0 bases and J dropped 4 bases, with 10 bases sitting between them. CDR3 size: 15 residues. The CDR3 sequence: CASSQSSGPYNEQFF. For the CDR3, the DNA is TGCGCCAGCAGTCAATCGAGCGGACCATACAATGAGCAGTTCTTC.

This chain joins TRBV5-1 and TRBJ2-3, with 12 bases lining up with TRBD2. CDR1 SGHRS and CDR2 YFSETQ come from the germline V gene. Trimming cost V 4 bases and J 2 bases; bases outside gene matches: 8. The CDR3 extends over 17 amino acids. CDR3 loop: CASSRRLAGDTTDTQYF. CDR3 nucleotides: TGCGCCAGCAGCCGTAGACTAGCGGGAGACACCACAGATACGCAGTATTTT.

This chain uses TRBV9 with TRBJ2-3; the match to TRBD2 covers 14 bases. Per germline, CDR1 SGDLS and CDR2 YYNGEE. Losses at the gene ends were 4 bases for V and 1 base for J; bases not matched to a gene: 2. This CDR3 region has 16 residues. CDR3 bases: TGTGCCAGCAGCCCGACTAGCGGGAGGGGCACAGATACGCAGTATTTT. Translation gives CASSPTSGRGTDTQYF.

The rearrangement links TRBV7-8 to TRBJ2-3, with 9 bases lining up with TRBD2. Germline-derived CDR1 and CDR2 are SGHVS and FQNEAQ. V was clipped by 1 base and J by 6 bases; unmatched bases: 14. There are 18 residues in the CDR3. The CDR3, as DNA: TGTGCCAGCAGCTTAGGGCTAGCGAGTAGCGGGAGAGAGGATACGCAGTATTTT. Encoded protein: CASSLGLASSGREDTQYF.

The chain has TRBV6-1 and TRBJ1-3; D not certain. V shed 4 bases and J shed 2 bases, with 18 bases lying between them. CDR1 and CDR2 (germline): MNHNS, SASEGT. The CDR3 length is 17 residues. CDR3 sequence reads: CASSARFRGTTGNTIYF. The CDR3 nucleotides are TGTGCCAGCAGTGCCCGATTCCGGGGAACGACTGGAAACACCATATATTTT.

Only a few counts were recorded for this clone. This rearrangement joins TRBV7-9 to TRBJ1-2; D is perhaps TRBD1 (5 bases). The germline V gene has CDR1 SEHNR and CDR2 FQNEAQ (reference sequence). Deletions cut 4 bases from V and 0 bases from J, with 15 bases between. The CDR3 totals 16 residues. CDR3 region: CASSSFPRVTNYGYTF. DNA of the CDR3: TGTGCCAGCAGCTCGTTCCCCAGGGTGACTAACTATGGCTACACCTTC.

The V gene is TRBV5-1, the J gene TRBJ1-5; D might be TRBD1 (5 bases). CDR1 is SGHRS, CDR2 YFSETQ, per germline. The CDR3 is made up of 14 amino acids. V was pared by 2 bases and J by 6 bases, with 12 bases between. The CDR3 sequence is CASSFQGGGQPQHF. In DNA, the CDR3 is TGCGCCAGCAGCTTCCAGGGAGGCGGTCAGCCCCAGCATTTT.

The rearrangement links TRBV7-2 to TRBJ1-1; D not resolved. Per the germline V gene, CDR1 is SGHTA and CDR2 is FQGNSA. Trimming removed 5 bases from V and 0 bases from J, with 7 bases in between. The CDR3 runs to 13 residues. The CDR3 coding sequence is TGTGCCAGCAGCCCTCGAGTGAACACTGAAGCTTTCTTT. This codes for CASSPRVNTEAFF.

The chain joins TRBV12-5 to TRBJ2-7; possible D gene TRBD1, 6 bases. The length of the CDR3 is 13 residues. CDR1 and CDR2 from the germline V gene are LGHNT and FRNRAP. Trimming took 6 bases from V and 4 from J, leaving 13 bases between them. DNA for the CDR3: TGTGCTAGTGGCCCCCCAGACAGGTACGAGCAGTACTTC. This sequence encodes CASGPPDRYEQYF.

The chain combines TRBV18 with TRBJ2-1, with a tentative D call TRBD2 (5 bases). Trimming took off 2 bases at V and 7 bases at J, with 9 bases between the two ends. The germline V gene encodes CDR1 KGHSH and CDR2 LQKENI. This CDR3 region has 13 residues. The CDR3 spells CASSPGSENEQFF. The CDR3 DNA follows: TGTGCCAGCTCACCAGGGAGTGAGAATGAGCAGTTCTTC.

This chain links TRBV7-3 with TRBJ2-2; maybe TRBD2 (7 bases). This CDR3 comprises 15 residues. Germline V gives CDR1 SGHTA, CDR2 FQGTGA. Trimming cost V 4 bases and J 7 bases, with 16 bases left between them. CDR3 bases: TGTGCCAGCAGCTACCTGGGGGGGCGAGTCGGGGAGCTGTTTTTT. As protein: CASSYLGGRVGELFF.

The chain links TRBV27 to TRBJ2-4, with 7 positions matching TRBD2. The trim removed 3 bases at V and 0 bases at J, leaving 5 bases unmatched. CDR1 and CDR2 (germline): MNHEY, SMNVEV (reference sequence). CDR3 size: 16 residues. DNA for the CDR3: TGTGCCAGCAGTTTTTACGGGGAGGGAGCCAAAAACATTCAGTACTTC. Protein sequence: CASSFYGEGAKNIQYF.

The chain joins TRBV7-3 to TRBJ2-3; D remains ambiguous. This CDR3 is 14 amino acids long. The germline V and J ends were trimmed by 5 bases and 0 bases, with 9 bases remaining between them. CDR1 and CDR2 from the germline V gene are SGHTA and FQGTGA. The CDR3 sequence: CASSPELSTDTQYF. The CDR3 DNA is TGTGCCAGCAGCCCCGAACTAAGCACAGATACGCAGTATTTT.

This chain joins TRBV9 and TRBJ2-7; D may be TRBD1 (5 bases). V lost 4 bases and J 1 base, leaving 12 bases between the germline ends. This CDR3 contains 14 residues. Germline CDR1 is SGDLS and CDR2 is YYNGEE. The CDR3 spells CASSSQGTSYEQYF. The CDR3 nucleotides are TGTGCCAGCAGCTCTCAGGGTACTTCCTACGAGCAGTACTTC.

The rearrangement links TRBV6-6 to TRBJ1-5, with D tentatively TRBD1 (5 bases). Trimming took off 10 bases at V and 7 bases at J, with 17 bases between the two ends. Germline V gene data show CDR1 as MNHNY and CDR2 as SVGAGI (reference sequence). The CDR3 totals 13 residues. The CDR3 DNA reads TGTGCCACCTCCGCCGGGAGGGGACAGCCCCAGCATTTT. This gives the protein CATSAGRGQPQHF.

This clone was seen only a few times. The rearrangement uses TRBV4-2 and TRBJ2-7, with D maybe TRBD2 (5 bases). This CDR3 is 14 amino acids long. V lost 4 bases, J lost 5 bases, and 15 bases lay in between. CDR1 and CDR2 from the germline V gene are LGHNA and YNFKEQ. This chain's CDR3 is CASSPNPIGDEQYF. Written as DNA, the CDR3 is TGTGCCAGCAGCCCGAATCCGATCGGGGACGAGCAGTACTTC.